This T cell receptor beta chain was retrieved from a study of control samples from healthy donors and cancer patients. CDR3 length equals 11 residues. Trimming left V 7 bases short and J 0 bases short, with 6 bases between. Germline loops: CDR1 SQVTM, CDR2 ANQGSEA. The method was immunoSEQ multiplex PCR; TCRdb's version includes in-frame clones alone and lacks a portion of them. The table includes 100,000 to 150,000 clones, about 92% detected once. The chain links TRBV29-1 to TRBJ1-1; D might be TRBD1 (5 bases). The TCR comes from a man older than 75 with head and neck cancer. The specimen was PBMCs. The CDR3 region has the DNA TGCAGCGGGGGGGTGAACACTGAAGCTTTCTTT. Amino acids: CSGGVNTEAFF.